This T cell receptor (beta chain) originates from a study of T cell changes during pregnancy in multiple sclerosis. Libraries were prepared by immunoSEQ multiplex PCR; TCRdb keeps only in-frame clonotypes and omits some of them. The profile shows tens of thousands of clones, roughly 94% of them singletons. This CDR3 comprises 15 residues. V was pared by 3 bases and J by 6 bases, with 6 bases of the junction left unmatched. The germline V gene has CDR1 LNHNV and CDR2 YYDKDF (reference sequence). The table lists this clone with a few counts. The source material was peripheral blood, sampled in the second trimester of pregnancy. V and J are TRBV15 and TRBJ1-5, with TRBD1 matching 9 bases. This clonotype was obtained from a female donor in good health, enrolled as a control in a pregnancy study. DNA of the CDR3: TGTGCCACCAGCAGCGGACAGGGGCAGAGTCAGCCCCAGCATTTT. Translating it yields CATSSGQGQSQPQHF.